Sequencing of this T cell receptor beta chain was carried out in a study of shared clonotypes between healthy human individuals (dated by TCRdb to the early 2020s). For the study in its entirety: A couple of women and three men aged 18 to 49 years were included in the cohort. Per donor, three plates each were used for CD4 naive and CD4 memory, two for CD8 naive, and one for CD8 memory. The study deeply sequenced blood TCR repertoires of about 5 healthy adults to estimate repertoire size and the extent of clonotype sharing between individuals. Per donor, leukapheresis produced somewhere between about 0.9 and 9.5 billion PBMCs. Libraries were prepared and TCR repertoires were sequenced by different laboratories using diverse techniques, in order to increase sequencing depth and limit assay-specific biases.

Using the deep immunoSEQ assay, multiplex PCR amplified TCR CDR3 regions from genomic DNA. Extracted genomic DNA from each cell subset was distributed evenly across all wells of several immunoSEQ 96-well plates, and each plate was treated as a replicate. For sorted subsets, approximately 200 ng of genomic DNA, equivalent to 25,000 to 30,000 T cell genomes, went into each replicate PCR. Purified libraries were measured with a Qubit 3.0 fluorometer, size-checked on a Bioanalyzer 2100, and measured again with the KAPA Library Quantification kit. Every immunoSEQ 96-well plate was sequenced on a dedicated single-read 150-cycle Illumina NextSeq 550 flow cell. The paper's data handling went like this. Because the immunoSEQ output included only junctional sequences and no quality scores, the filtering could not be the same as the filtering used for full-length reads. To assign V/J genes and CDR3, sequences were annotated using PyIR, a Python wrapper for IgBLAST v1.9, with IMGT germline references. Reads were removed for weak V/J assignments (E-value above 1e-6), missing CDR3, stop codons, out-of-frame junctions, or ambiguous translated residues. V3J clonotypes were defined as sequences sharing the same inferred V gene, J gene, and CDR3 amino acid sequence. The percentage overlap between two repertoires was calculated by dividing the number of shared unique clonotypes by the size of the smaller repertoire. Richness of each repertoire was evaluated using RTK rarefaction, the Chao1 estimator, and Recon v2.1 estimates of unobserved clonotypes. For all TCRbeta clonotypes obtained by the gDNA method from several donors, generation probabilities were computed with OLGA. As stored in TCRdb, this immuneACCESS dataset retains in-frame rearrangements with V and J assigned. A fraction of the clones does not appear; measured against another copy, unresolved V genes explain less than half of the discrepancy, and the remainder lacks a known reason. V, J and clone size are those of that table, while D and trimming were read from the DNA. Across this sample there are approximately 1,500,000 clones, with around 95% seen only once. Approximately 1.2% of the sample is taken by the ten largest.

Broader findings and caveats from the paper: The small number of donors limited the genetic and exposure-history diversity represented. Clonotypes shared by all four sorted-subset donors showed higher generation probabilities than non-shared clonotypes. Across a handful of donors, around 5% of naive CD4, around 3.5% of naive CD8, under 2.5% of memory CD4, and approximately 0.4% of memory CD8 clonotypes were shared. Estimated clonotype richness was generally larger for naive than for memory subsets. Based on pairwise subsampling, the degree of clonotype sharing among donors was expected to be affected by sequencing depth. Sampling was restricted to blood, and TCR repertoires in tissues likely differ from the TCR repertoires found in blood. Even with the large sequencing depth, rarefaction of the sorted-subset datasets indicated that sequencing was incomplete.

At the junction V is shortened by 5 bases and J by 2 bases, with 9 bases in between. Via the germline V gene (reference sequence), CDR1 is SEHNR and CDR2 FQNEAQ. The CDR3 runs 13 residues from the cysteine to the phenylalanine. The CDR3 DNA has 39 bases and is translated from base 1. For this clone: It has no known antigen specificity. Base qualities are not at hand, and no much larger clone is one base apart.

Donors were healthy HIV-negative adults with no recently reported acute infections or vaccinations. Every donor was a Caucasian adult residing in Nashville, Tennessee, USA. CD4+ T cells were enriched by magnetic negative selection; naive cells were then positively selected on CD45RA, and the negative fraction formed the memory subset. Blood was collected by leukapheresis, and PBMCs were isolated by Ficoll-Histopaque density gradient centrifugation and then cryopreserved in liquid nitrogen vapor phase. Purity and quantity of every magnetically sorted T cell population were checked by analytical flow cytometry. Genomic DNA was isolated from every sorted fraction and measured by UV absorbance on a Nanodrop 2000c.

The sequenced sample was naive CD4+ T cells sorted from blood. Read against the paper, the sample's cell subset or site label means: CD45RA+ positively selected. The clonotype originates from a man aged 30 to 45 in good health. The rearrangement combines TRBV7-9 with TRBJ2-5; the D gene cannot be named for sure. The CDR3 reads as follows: CASSTIEQETQYF. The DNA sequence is TGTGCCAGCAGCACCATAGAACAAGAGACCCAGTACTTC. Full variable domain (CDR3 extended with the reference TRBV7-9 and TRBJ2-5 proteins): DTGVSQNPRHKITKRGQNVTFRCDPISEHNRLYWYRQTLGQGPEFLTYFQNEAQLEKSRLLSDRFSAERPKGSFSTLEIQRTEQGDSAMYLCASSTIEQETQYFGPGTRLLVL.